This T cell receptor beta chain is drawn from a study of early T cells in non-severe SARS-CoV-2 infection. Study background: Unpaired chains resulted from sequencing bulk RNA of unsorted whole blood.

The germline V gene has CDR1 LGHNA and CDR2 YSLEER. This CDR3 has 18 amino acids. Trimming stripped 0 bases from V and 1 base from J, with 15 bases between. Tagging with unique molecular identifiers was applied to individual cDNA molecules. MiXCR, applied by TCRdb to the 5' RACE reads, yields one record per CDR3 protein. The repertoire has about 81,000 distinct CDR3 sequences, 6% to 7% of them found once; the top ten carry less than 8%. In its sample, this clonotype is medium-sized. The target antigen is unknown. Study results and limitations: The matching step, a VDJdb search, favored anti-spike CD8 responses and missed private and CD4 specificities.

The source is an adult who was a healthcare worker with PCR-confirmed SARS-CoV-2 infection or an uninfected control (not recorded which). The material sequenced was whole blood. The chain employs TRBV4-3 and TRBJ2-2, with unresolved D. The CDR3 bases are TGCGCCAGCAGCCAAGAGGCTCCCTGGCAGCTGAACACCGGGGAGCTGTTTTTT. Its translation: CASSQEAPWQLNTGELFF.